The source of this T cell receptor (beta chain) is a study of blood T cell repertoires in COVID-19. The junction had 6 bases not matched to a gene; V was cut back by 5 bases and J by 1 base. This CDR3 is 16 amino acids long. Per germline, CDR1 MDHEN and CDR2 SYDVKM. TCRdb's copy holds only in-frame clones and misses some; the assay was immunoSEQ multiplex PCR. The top ten hold around 7.7% of the sample, which has fewer than 200,000 clones, roughly four fifths seen once. The chain couples TRBV28 to TRBJ2-1; TRBD2 matches 9 bases. Source material: peripheral blood. The origin of this receptor is a man aged 35 to 55 who had recovered from COVID-19. In DNA, the CDR3 is TGTGCCAGCAGTACACTTAGCGGGAGTTCCTACAATGAGCAGTTCTTC. It translates to CASSTLSGSSYNEQFF.